There are many counts of the clone carrying this TCR beta chain. What it recognizes is unknown. This entry belongs to a study of spatial heterogeneity in lung cancer. Study-level results: Counts of expanded intratumoral alpha and beta TCRs tracked tumor mutation counts.

TCRdb called the 5' RACE reads again in MiXCR, with one record for every CDR3 protein. Of about 6,000 distinct CDR3 sequences listed, about 14% were seen once; the top ten hold around 11%. Trimming took 6 bases from V and 5 from J, leaving 13 bases between them. CDR3 size: 13 residues. CDR1 and CDR2 (germline): MDHEN, SYDVKM. Time point described: sample taken at primary tumor resection. The donor group consisted of under 90 patients who had untreated, early-stage non-small cell lung cancer. Sequencing of whole RNA from tumor, nontumor lung or frozen PBMC involved no sorting. Specimen: lung tumor tissue, collected at surgery. V is TRBV28 and J is TRBJ2-5; no clear D gene. This receptor was taken from a male donor with early-stage non-small cell lung cancer. CDR3 sequence (DNA): TGTGCCAGCAGCTCCCGTATTGCGGAGACCCAGTACTTC. This sequence encodes CASSSRIAETQYF.